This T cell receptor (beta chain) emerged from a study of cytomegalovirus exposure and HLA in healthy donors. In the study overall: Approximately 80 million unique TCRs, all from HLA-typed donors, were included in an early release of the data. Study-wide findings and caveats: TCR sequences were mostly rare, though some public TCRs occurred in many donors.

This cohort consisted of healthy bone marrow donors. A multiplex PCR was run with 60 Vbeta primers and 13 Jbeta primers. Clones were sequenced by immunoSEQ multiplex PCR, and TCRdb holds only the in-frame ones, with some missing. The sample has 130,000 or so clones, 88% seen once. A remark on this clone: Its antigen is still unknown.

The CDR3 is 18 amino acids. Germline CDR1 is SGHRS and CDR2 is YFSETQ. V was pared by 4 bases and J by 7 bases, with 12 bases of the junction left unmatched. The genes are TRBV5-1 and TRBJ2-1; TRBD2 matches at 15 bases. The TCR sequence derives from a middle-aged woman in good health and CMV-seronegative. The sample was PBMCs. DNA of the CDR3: TGCGCCAGCAGCCCGAGGACTAGCGGGAGGGAATGGGGAAATGAGCAGTTCTTC. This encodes CASSPRTSGREWGNEQFF.